This TCR beta chain was sequenced during a study of vaccination and CD4 T cells after COVID-19. Study-level background: Cultures designated as controls were supplied with a CEFX pool, an HIV-1 Nef pool, or no peptide.

Treatment in this sample: roughly 10-day PBMC culture with coronavirus spike peptide pools or control peptides (ViraFEST assay). Each well received a few million PBMCs, cultured with 10 IU/ml IL-2 and 8 to 10 ug/ml peptide pools. The assay that was used to sequence DNA from cultured CD4+ T cells was the Oncomine TCR Beta short-read assay. Genomic DNA was isolated from CD4+ T cells that had been cultured. Each CDR3 protein is one row after TCRdb ran MiXCR on the PCR reads. The data contain about 12,000 distinct CDR3 sequences, approximately 64% of them singletons. Germline CDR1 and CDR2: ENHRY and SYGVKD. There are 13 residues in the CDR3. Turning to this clonotype: What it binds is unknown. Compared with germline, one end of the junction differs, possibly owing to a read error.

This TCR was recovered from a human donor who had recovered from COVID-19. Sequencing was performed on CD4+ T cells from blood, cultured in vitro. The chain combines TRBV10-3 with TRBJ1-5; D might be TRBD1 (5 bases). The CDR3 reads CAISPGDNQPQHF. CDR3 coding DNA: TGTGCCATCAGCCCGGGGGATAATCAACCCCAGCATTTT.